This T cell receptor (beta chain) was identified during a study of control samples from healthy donors and cancer patients. The CDR3 is 15 residues long. V lost 7 bases, J lost 0 bases, and 12 bases lay in between. Looked up from germline, CDR1 is KGHDR and CDR2 is SFDVKD. The protocol was immunoSEQ multiplex PCR, while the TCRdb copy is restricted to in-frame clones and leaves out a portion. The ten top clones account for around 2%, within a sample of around 190,000 clones. Sequencing was performed on blood. The origin of this receptor is a woman aged 30 to 39 in good health. V gene TRBV24-1 combines with J gene TRBJ1-3; D is unresolved. The CDR3 DNA follows: TGTGCCACCAGGGGTTCAGTGATCTCTGGAAACACCATATATTTT. This translates into CATRGSVISGNTIYF.